This T cell receptor (beta chain) derives from a study of shared clonotypes between healthy human individuals. Regarding the study as a whole: It was observed that approximately 5% of naive CD4 clonotypes were shared across several donors.

Study processing details: ImmunoSEQ gave junction-only sequences without quality scores, so filtering differed. Method: immunoSEQ multiplex PCR; TCRdb's copy keeps in-frame clones and lacks some. The V and J calls and clone size come from that table; D and trimming were worked out from the DNA. This sample has about 2.2 million clones, with just under 95% found just once. The CDR3 consists of 15 residues. Germline CDR1 is SGHDN and CDR2 is FVKESK. V lost 0 bases and J lost 3; bases outside the gene matches: 2. This clone has a single count. Its target is unknown. CD45RO-negative cells were positively selected for CCR7, leaving out terminally differentiated effector memory CD45RA+ cells.

The TCR sequence derives from a man between 18 and 29 years old in good health. Some clones in this sample may be carry-over from other donors' samples. Sequences were obtained from naive CD8+ T cells from PBMCs. The chain uses TRBV14 and TRBJ2-7, with 10 nucleotides matching TRBD2. The CDR3 loop reads CASSQDWTSGYEQYF. In DNA form, the CDR3 reads TGTGCCAGCAGCCAAGACTGGACTAGCGGCTACGAGCAGTACTTC.